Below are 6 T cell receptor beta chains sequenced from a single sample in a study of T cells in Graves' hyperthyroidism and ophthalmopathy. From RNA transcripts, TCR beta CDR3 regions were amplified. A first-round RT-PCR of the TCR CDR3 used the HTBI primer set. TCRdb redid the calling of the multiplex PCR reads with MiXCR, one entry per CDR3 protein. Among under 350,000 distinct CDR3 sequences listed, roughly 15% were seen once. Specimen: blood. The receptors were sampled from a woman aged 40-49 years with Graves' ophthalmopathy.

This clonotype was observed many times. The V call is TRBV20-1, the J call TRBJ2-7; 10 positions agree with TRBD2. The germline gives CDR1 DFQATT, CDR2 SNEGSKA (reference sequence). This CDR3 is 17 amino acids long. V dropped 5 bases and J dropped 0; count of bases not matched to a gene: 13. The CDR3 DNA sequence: TGCAGTGCTTCCGTCCTAGCGGGAGCCCCTCGCTCCTACGAGCAGTACTTC. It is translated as CSASVLAGAPRSYEQYF.

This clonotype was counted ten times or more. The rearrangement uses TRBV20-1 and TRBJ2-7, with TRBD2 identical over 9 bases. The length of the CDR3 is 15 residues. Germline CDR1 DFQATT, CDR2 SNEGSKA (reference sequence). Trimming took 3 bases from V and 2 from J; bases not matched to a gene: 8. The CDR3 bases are TGCAGTGCTAGGTCCTACGTAGCGGGGGCCTACGAGCAGTACTTC. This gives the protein CSARSYVAGAYEQYF.

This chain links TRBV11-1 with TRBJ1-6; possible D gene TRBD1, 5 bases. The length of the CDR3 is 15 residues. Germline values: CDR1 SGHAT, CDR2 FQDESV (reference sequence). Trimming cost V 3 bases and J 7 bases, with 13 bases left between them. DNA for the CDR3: TGTGCCAGCAGCTTGGGCGGGACGTCGAATTCACCCCTCCACTTT. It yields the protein CASSLGGTSNSPLHF.

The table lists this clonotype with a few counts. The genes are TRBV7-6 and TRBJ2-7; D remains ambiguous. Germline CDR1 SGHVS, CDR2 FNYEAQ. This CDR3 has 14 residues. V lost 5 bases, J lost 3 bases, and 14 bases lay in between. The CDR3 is CASSLLPDNYEQYF. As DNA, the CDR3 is TGTGCCAGCAGCCTTCTCCCAGACAACTACGAGCAGTACTTC.

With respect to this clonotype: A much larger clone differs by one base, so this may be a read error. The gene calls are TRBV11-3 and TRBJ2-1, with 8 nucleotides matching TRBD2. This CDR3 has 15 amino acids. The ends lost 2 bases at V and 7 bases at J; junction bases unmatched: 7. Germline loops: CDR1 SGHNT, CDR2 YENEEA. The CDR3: CASSLIGGGGNEQFF. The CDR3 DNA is TGTGCCAGCAGCTTAATCGGGGGGGGCGGGAATGAGCAGTTCTTC.

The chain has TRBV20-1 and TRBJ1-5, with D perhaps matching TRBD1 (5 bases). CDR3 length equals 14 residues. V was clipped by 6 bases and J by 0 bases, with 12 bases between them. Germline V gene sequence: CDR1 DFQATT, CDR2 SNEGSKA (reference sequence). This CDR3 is CSADQGGSNQPQHF. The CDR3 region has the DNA TGCAGTGCGGATCAGGGTGGTAGCAATCAGCCCCAGCATTTT.